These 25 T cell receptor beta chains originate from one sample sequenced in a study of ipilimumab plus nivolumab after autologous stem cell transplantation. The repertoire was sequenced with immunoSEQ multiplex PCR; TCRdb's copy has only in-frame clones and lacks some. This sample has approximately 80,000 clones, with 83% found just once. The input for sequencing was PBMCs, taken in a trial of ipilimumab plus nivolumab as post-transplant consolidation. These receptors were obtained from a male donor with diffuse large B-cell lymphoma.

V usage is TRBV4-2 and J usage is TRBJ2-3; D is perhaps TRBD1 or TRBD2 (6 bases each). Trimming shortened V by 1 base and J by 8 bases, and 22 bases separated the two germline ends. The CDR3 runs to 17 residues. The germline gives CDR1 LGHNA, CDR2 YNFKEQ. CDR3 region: CASSQGHDLRGPSTQYF. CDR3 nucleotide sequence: TGTGCCAGCAGCCAAGGCCACGACCTCCGGGGGCCCAGTACGCAGTATTTT.

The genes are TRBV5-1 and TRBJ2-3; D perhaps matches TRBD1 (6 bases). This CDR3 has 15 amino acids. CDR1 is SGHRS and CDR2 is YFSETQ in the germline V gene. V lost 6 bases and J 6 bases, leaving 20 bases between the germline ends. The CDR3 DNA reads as TGCGCCAGCACCCCGACGGCAGGGGTGAGGGATACGCAGTATTTT. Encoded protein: CASTPTAGVRDTQYF.

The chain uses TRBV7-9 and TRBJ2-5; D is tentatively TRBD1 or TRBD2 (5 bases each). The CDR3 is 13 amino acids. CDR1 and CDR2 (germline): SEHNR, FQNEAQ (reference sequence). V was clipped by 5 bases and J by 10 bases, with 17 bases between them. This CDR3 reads CASSPGPTGDQYF. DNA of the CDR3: TGTGCCAGCAGCCCGGGACCCACCGGGGACCAGTACTTC.

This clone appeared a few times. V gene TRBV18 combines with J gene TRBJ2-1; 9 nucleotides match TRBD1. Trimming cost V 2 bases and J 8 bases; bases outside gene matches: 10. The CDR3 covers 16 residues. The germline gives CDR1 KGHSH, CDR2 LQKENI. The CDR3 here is CASSPRRQGDGDEQFF. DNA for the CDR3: TGTGCCAGCTCACCAAGGAGACAGGGGGACGGGGATGAGCAGTTCTTC.

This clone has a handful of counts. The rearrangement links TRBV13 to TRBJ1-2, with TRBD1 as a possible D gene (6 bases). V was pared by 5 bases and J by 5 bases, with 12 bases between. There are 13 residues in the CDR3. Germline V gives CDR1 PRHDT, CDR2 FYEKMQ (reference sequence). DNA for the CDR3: TGTGCCAGCAGCGGCGGAAGGGGGTATGGCTACACCTTC. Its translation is CASSGGRGYGYTF. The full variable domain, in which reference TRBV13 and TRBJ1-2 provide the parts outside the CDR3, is AAGVIQSPRHLIKEKRETATLKCYPIPRHDTVYWYQQGPGQDPQFLISFYEKMQSDKGSIPDRFSAQQFSDYHSELNMSSLELGDSALYFCASSGGRGYGYTFGSGTRLTVV.

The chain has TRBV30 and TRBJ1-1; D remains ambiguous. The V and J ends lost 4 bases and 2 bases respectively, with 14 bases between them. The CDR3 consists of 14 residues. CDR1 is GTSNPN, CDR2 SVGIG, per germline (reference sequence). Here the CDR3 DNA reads TGTGCCTGGATGCAGTACAGACAAAACACTGAAGCTTTCTTT. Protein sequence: CAWMQYRQNTEAFF.

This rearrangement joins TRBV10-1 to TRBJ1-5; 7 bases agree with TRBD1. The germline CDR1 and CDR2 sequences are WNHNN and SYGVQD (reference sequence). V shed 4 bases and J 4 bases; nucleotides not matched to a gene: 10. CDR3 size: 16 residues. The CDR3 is CASSVWKGGFNQPQHF. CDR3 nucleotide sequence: TGCGCCAGCAGTGTTTGGAAAGGGGGCTTTAATCAGCCCCAGCATTTT.

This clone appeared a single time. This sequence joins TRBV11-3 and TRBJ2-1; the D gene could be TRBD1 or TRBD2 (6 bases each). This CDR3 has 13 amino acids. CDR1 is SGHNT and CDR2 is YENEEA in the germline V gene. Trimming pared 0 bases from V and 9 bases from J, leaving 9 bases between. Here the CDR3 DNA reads TGTGCCAGCAGCTTAGAGGGGGGCAGTGAGCAGTTCTTC. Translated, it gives CASSLEGGSEQFF.

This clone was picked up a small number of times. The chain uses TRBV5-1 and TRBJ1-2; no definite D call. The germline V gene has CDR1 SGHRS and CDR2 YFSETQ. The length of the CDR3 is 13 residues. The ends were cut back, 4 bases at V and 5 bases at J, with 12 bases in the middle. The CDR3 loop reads CASSLGLRYGYTF. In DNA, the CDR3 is TGCGCCAGCAGCCTCGGGCTTCGGTATGGCTACACCTTC. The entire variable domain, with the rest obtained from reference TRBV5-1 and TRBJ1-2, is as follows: KAGVTQTPRYLIKTRGQQVTLSCSPISGHRSVSWYQQTPGQGLQFLFEYFSETQRNKGNFPGRFSGRQFSNSRSEMNVSTLELGDSALYLCASSLGLRYGYTFGSGTRLTVV.

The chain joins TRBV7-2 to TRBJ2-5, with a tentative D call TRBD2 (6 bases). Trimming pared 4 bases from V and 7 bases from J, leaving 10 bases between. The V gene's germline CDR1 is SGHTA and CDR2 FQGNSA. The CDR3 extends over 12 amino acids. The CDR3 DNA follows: TGTGCCAGCAGCTCCGGAGGGAGGACCCAGTACTTC. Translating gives CASSSGGRTQYF.

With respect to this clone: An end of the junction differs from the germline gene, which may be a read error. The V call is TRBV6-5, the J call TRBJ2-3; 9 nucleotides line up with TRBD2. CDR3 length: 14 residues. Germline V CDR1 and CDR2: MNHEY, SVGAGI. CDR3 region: CASSYSISSGGLSF. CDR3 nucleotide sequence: TGTGCCAGCAGTTACTCGATTTCAAGCGGGGGGCTGAGTTTT.

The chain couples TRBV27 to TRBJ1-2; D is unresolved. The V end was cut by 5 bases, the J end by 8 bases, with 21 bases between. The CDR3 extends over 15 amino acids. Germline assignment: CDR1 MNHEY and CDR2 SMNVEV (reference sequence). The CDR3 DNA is TGTGCCAGCAGTGCAAACCCTCGACTGACGGAGGGCTACACCTTC. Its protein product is CASSANPRLTEGYTF.

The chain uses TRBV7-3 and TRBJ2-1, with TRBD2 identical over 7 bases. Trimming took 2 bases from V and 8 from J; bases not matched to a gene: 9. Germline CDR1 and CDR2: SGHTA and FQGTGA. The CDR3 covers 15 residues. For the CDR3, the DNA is TGTGCCAGCAGCTTAGGGGGGGTAACAGGCGATGAGCAGTTCTTC. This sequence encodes CASSLGGVTGDEQFF.

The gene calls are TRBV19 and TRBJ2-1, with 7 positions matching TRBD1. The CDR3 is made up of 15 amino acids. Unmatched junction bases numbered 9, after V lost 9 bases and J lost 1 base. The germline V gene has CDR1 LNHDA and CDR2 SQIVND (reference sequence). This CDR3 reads CASRRQGISYNEQFF. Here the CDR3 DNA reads TGTGCCAGCCGAAGACAGGGTATTTCCTACAATGAGCAGTTCTTC.

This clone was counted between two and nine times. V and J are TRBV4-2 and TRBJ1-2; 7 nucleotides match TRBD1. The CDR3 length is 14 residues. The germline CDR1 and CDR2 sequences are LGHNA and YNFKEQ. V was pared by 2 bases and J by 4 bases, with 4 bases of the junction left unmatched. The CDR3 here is CASSQSQGGYGYTF. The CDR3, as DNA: TGTGCCAGCAGCCAATCCCAGGGGGGCTATGGCTACACCTTC.

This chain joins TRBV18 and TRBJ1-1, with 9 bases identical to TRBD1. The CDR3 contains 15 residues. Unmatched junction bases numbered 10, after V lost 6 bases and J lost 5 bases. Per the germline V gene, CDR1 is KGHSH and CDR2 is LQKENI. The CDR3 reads CASSLGQGKRTEAFF. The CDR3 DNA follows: TGTGCCAGCTCGCTGGGACAGGGTAAAAGAACTGAAGCTTTCTTT.

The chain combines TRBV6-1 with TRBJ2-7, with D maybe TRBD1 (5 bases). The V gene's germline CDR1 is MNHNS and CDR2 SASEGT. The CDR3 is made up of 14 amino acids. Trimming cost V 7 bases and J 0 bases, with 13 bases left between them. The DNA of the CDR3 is TGTGCCAGCAACCGACAGAGGAGCTCCTACGAGCAGTACTTC. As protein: CASNRQRSSYEQYF.

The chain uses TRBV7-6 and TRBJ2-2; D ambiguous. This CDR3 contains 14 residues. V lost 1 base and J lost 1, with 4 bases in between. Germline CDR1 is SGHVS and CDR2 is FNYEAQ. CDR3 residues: CASSLVQNTGELFF. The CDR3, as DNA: TGTGCCAGCAGCTTAGTACAGAACACCGGGGAGCTGTTTTTT.

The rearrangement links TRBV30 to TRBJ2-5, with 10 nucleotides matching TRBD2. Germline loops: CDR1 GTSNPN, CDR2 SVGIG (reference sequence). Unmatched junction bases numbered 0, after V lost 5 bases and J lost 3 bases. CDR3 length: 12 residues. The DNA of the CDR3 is TGTGCCTGGCTAGCGGGGGAAGAGACCCAGTACTTC. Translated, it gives CAWLAGEETQYF.

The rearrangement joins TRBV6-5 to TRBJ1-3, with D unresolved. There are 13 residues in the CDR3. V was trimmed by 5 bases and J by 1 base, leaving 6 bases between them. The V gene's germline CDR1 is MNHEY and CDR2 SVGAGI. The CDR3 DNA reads TGTGCCAGCAGTAGGGAGTCTGGAAACACCATATATTTT. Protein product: CASSRESGNTIYF.

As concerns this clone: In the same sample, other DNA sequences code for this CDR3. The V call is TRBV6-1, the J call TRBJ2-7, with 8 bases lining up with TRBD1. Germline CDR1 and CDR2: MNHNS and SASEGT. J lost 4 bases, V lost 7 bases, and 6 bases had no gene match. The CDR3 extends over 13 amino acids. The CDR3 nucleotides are TGTGCCAGCACCAGGACAGGGTTGTACGAGCAGTACTTC. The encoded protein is CASTRTGLYEQYF.

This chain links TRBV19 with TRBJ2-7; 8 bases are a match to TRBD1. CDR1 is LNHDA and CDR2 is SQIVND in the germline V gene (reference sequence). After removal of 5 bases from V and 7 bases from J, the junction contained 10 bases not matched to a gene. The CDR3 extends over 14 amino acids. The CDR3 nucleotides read TGTGCCAGTAGTTTCACAGGGGGTTCGGGAGAGCAGTACTTC. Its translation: CASSFTGGSGEQYF.

CDR3 nucleotides: TGCAGCGTTTATAGGGGGAACACTGAAGCTTTCTTT. Translation gives CSVYRGNTEAFF. This chain links TRBV29-1 with TRBJ1-1; D perhaps matches TRBD1 (5 bases). The CDR3 is made up of 12 amino acids. Germline V gene lookup returns CDR1 SQVTM and CDR2 ANQGSEA. The V end was cut by 5 bases, the J end by 1 base, with 8 bases between.

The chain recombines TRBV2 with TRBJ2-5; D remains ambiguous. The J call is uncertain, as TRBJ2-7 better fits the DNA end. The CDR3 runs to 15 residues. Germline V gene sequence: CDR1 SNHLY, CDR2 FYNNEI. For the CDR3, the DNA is TGTGCCAGCACGCTCCTCGGGCCCCAAGTCTACGAGCAGTACTTC. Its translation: CASTLLGPQVYEQYF.

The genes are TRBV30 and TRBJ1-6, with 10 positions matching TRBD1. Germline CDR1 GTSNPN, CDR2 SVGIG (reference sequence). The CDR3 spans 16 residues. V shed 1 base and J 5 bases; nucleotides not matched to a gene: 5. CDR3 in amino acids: CAWSGPGTGDNSPLHF. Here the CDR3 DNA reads TGTGCCTGGAGTGGCCCGGGGACAGGGGATAATTCACCCCTCCACTTT.